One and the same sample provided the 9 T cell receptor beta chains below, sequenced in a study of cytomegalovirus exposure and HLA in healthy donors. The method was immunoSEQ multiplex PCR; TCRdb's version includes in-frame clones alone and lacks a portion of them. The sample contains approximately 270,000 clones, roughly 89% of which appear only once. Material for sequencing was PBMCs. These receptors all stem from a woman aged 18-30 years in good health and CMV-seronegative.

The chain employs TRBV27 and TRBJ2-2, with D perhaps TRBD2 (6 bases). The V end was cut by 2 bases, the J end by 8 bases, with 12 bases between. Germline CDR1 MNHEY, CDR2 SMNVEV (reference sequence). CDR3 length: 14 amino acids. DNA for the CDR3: TGTGCCAGCAGTTTAGTTGTTCGGGAGGGGGAGCTGTTTTTT. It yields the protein CASSLVVREGELFF.

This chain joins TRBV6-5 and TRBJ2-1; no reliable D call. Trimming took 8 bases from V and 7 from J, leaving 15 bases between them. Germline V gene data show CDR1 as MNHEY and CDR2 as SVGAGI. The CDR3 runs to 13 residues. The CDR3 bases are TGTGCCAGCCGAACTTTACTTCTTAATGAGCAGTTCTTC. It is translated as CASRTLLLNEQFF.

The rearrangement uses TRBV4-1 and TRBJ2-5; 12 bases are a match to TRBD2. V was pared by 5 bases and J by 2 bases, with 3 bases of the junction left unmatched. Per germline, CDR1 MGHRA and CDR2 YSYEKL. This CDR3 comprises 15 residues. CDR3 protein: CASSWTSGDQETQYF. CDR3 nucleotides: TGCGCCAGCAGCTGGACTAGCGGGGATCAAGAGACCCAGTACTTC.

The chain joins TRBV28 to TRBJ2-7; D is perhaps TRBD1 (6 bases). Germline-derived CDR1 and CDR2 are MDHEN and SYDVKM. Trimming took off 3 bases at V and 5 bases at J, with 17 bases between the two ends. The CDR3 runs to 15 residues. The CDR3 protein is CASSLAGATLDEQYF. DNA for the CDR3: TGTGCCAGCAGTTTGGCAGGGGCGACATTAGACGAGCAGTACTTC.

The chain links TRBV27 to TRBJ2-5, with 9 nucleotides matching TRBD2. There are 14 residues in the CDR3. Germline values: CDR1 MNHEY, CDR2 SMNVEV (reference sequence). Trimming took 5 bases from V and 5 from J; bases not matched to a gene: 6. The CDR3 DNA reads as TGTGCCAGCAGTGCTAGCGGGACGCAGGAGACCCAGTACTTC. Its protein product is CASSASGTQETQYF.

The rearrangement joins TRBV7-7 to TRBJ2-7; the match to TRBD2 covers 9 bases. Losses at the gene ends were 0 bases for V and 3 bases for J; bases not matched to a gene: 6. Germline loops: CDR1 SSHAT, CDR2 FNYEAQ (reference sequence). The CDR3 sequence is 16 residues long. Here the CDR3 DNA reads TGTGCCAGCAGCTTAGCGCGACTAGCGGAAAACTACGAGCAGTACGTC. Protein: CASSLARLAENYEQYV.

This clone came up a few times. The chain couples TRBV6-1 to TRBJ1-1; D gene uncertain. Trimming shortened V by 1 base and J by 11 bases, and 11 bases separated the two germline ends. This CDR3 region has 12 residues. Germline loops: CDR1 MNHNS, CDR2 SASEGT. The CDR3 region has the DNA TGTGCCAGCAGTGAAGGTTATTGGGAGGCTTTCTTT. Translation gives CASSEGYWEAFF.

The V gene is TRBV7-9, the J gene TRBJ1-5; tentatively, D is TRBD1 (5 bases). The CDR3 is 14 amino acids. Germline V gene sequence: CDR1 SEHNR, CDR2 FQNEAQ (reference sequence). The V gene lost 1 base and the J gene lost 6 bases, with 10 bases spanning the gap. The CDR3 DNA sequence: TGTGCCAGCAGCTTAGGTCAGGGCGGTCAGCCCCAGCATTTT. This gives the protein CASSLGQGGQPQHF. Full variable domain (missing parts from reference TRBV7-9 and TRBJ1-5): DTGVSQNPRHKITKRGQNVTFRCDPISEHNRLYWYRQTLGQGPEFLTYFQNEAQLEKSRLLSDRFSAERPKGSFSTLEIQRTEQGDSAMYLCASSLGQGGQPQHFGDGTRLSIL.

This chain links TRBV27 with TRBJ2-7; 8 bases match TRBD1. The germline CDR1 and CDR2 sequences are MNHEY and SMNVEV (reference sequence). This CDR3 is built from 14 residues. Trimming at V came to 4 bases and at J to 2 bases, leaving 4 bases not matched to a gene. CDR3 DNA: TGTGCCAGCAGTTCCCGGACAGGGACCTACGAGCAGTACGTC. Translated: CASSSRTGTYEQYV.